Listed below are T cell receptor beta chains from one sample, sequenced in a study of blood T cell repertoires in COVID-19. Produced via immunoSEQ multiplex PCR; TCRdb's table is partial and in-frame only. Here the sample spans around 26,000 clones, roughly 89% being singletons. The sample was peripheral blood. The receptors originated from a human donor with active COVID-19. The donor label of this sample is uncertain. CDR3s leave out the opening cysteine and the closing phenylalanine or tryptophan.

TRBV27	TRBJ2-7	ASSLGGRDEQY
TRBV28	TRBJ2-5	ASSPRQGQTQY
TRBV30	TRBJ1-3	AWGTDRAGNTIY
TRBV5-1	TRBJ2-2	ASSTVGQGGGELF
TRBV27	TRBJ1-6	ASSARLRSPLH
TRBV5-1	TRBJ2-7	ASSARGGEPYEQY
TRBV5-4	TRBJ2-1	ASSPGAYNNEQF
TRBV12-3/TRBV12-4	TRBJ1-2	ASSGVTGPRYT
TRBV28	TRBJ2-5	ASSGSGSSRGTQY
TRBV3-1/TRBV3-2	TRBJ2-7	ASSRTDSYEQY
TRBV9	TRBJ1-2	ASSVPPWDSYT
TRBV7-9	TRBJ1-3	ASSLVGSGNTIY
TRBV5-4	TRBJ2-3	ASSSHTSVSTDTQY
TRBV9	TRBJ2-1	ASSVNSGNEQF
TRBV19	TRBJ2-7	ASSMGTGRGAYEQY
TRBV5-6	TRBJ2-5	ASSGTSGSRWETQY
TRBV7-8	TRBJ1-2	ASSSTGAGGSYGYT
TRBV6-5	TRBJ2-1	ASSYSPPGQGNEQF
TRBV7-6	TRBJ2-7	ASSLGGGQPTYEQY
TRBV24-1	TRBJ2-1	ATSDQGQAVSYNEQF
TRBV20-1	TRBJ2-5	SAQDQETQY
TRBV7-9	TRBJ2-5	ASSSPVETQY
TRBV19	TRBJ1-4	ASSMRRSTNEKLF
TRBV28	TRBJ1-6	ASRAGQANSPLH
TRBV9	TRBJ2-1	ASSRTSGRTHEQF
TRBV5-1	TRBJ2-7	ASSPGLLAFSYEQY
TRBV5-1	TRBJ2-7	ASSSGQGQEQY
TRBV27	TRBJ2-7	ASSLKRPGQTLSYEQY
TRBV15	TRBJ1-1	ATSREAGEFSEAF
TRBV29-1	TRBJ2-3	SVVGTGYRTDTQY
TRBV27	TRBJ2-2	ASSLYQGFTGELF
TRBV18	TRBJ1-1	ASSNDRVTEAF
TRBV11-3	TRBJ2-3	ASSLGVLATDTQY
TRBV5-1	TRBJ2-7	ASSEGQGNYEQY
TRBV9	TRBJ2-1	ASSATGTGVYNEQF
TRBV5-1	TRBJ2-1	ASSPQQGRNEQF
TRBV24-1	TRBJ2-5	ATSDGLAGETQY
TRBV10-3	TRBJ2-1	AIKDDGRIMGNEQF
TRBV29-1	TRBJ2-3	SLGGGRDADTQY
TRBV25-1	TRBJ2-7	ASRQGQGSEQY
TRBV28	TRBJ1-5	ASSQISGSWQPQH
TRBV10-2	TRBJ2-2	ATPGGTGELF
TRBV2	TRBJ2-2	ASSEFGKGLAGDIGELF
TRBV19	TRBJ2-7	ASSMNRVTGYEQY
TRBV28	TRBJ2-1	ASNPTAGVDYNEQF
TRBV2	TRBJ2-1	ASSVNLILAGVYNEQF
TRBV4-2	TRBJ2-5	ASSQRLAGGPETQY
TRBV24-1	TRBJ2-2	ATSDTSGRASTGELF
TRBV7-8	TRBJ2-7	ASSIRQGPSYEQY
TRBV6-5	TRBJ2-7	ASRPELAKIYEQY
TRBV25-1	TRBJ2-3	ASSDSVWEGPTDTQY
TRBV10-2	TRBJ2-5	ASSEGGLAVQETQY